What follows is one TCR beta chain and its context. The antigen this receptor binds is unknown. The record has no base qualities; no much larger clone is one base away. Collaborating institutions collected whole blood in K2EDTA tubes following their own protocols. Collaborator samples were shipped for TCRbeta analysis as frozen whole blood, isolated PBMCs, or DNA extracted from either sample type. This sample was included in a study of blood T cell repertoires in COVID-19 (dated by TCRdb to 2019 to 2021). For context, the study as a whole: Samples covering the acute and convalescent phases of COVID-19 were provided by collaborators in the United States, Italy and Spain. The material from the prospective study consisted of cDNA or gDNA derived from T cells, B-cell-depleted T cells, or PBMCs. The dataset comprised deeply sampled blood TCRbeta repertoires from subjects exposed to, actively infected with, or recovered from COVID-19. The repertoires were released in a freely available public database meant as a resource for research on the immune response to SARS-CoV-2. The samples were drawn from two sources: the first 160 participants of the ongoing ImmuneRACE study, and 1,200 or so subjects contributed by 6 global collaborators. The sample metadata nearly always contained a de-identified subject ID, COVID-19 status, age in years and sex. Where available, HLA class I and class II types were obtained from metadata supplied by the sample provider rather than from assay-based typing.

Findings and caveats that apply to the study as a whole: The quantity of clinical and demographic metadata differed by source and by participant and was supplied without curation.

The immunoSEQ Assay, a bias-controlled multiplex PCR, was used to amplify TCRbeta CDR3 regions from genomic DNA. In the authors' own workflow: Within the assay, amplification of reference gene primers was used to estimate how many nucleated cells each sample contained. To quantify the absolute abundance of each unique TCRbeta CDR3 rearrangement, sequence reads were collapsed and filtered. For each sample, productive Simpson clonality was calculated as the square root of Simpson's diversity index across productive rearrangements. Sourced from immuneACCESS, this table was stored by TCRdb with only in-frame sequences that have V and J called. A share of the clones is absent; for the studies checked, an unresolved V gene accounts for under half, and the remainder has no known explanation. V, J and clone size derive from that table, while D and trimming were established from the DNA sequence. This sample holds approximately 100,000 clones; approximately 91% were observed only once. The leading ten clones occupy around a sixth of the sample.

CDR1 and CDR2 (SGHRS, YFSETQ) derive from the germline V gene. The CDR3 sequence holds 13 residues, the cysteine and phenylalanine included. Of all the DNA, just the CDR3 is kept, 39 bases in frame from base 1. V has 3 bases trimmed and J has 8 bases trimmed; junction bases matching no gene number 7. The TCR was taken from a man aged 50 to 60 with acute or convalescent COVID-19. Recombination linked TRBV5-1 to TRBJ1-1, and 7 bases in between align with TRBD1. Sequencing used peripheral blood. The CDR3 protein: CASSSDRPGEAFF. The base sequence is TGCGCCAGCAGCTCGGACAGGCCTGGGGAAGCTTTCTTT.